The present TCR beta chain was sequenced within a study of cytomegalovirus exposure and HLA in healthy donors. In the case of this clone: Antigen: not known.

CDR1 is SGHNT, CDR2 YYREEE, per germline (reference sequence). The CDR3 has 15 amino acids. Trimming removed 0 bases at V and 1 base at J, with 10 bases between. Study-wide results and caveats: Sequencing depth roughly uniform across donors was assumed in presence/absence analyses.

It was with 60 Vbeta and 13 Jbeta primers that the PCR ran. Original analysis: Around 83 million unique TCR beta chains, some 11 million shared, were counted in a later analysis. Measured with immunoSEQ multiplex PCR; TCRdb has only the in-frame clones, and not every one. V, J and clone size reflect that table, while D and trimming were determined from the DNA. The listing contains about 92,000 clones. The TCR sequence derives from a man aged 45-65 years in good health and CMV-seropositive. Sequences were obtained from PBMCs. This chain uses TRBV5-4 with TRBJ1-1; D might be TRBD1 (5 bases). The chain's CDR3 is CASSLAGVPNTEAFF. CDR3 in DNA: TGTGCCAGCAGCTTGGCGGGGGTACCGAACACTGAAGCTTTCTTT.